Following are 24 T cell receptor beta chains from one sample sequenced in a study of human T cells and chemical hapten exposure (dated by TCRdb to 2020 to 2022). The library relied on RACE. The instrument given in TCRdb is NextSeq 500. Starting from the raw public reads, TCRdb applied fastp trimming at Q25, assembled clones with MiXCR and retained in-frame beta chains. A single entry per CDR3 protein holds the most common genes and DNA from its merged rows. The sample records tens of thousands of distinct CDR3 sequences, about 10% of which are singletons. The leading ten clones occupy approximately 4.7% of the sample. The time point label, as the study defines it: patch test 2, 6 weeks after DPC sensitization. The sample's treatment or condition label is to be understood as: therapeutic diphenylcyclopropenone sensitization with weekly scalp DPC. Sequenced here: whole blood, sampled in connection with sensitization to the hapten diphenylcyclopropenone (DPC). These receptors came from a woman aged 45 to 65 with alopecia areata. Some clones in this sample may be carry-over from other donors' samples.

This clonotype was picked up many times. This chain uses TRBV7-9 with TRBJ2-5; unclear D gene. V was clipped by 5 bases and J by 0 bases, with 16 bases between them. This CDR3 is 16 amino acids long. Germline V CDR1 and CDR2: SEHNR, FQNEAQ (reference sequence). The CDR3 is CASSLGLTLYQETQYF. As DNA, the CDR3 is TGTGCCAGCAGCCTCGGGTTGACTCTATACCAAGAGACCCAGTACTTC.

In this sample, this clonotype turned up a few times. The chain uses TRBV7-9 and TRBJ2-3, with D possibly matching TRBD2 (5 bases). Trimming took off 5 bases at V and 3 bases at J, with 15 bases between the two ends. Germline CDR1 reads SEHNR; CDR2 reads FQNEAQ (reference sequence). The CDR3 length is 15 residues. The CDR3 reads CASSPRLRRTDTQYF. The CDR3 nucleotides are TGTGCCAGCAGCCCCCGACTGAGGAGGACAGATACGCAGTATTTT. The variable domain in full, completed from reference TRBV7-9 and TRBJ2-3, reads DTGVSQNPRHKITKRGQNVTFRCDPISEHNRLYWYRQTLGQGPEFLTYFQNEAQLEKSRLLSDRFSAERPKGSFSTLEIQRTEQGDSAMYLCASSPRLRRTDTQYFGPGTRLTVL.

Many counts were recorded for this clonotype. The rearrangement uses TRBV3-1 and TRBJ1-2; TRBD1 agrees at 11 bases. The germline gives CDR1 LGHDT, CDR2 YNNKEL (reference sequence). The CDR3 runs to 14 residues. V dropped 5 bases and J dropped 6; count of bases not matched to a gene: 5. The CDR3 nucleotides read TGTGCCAGCAGCAAAGGACAGGGGGCGAATGGCTACACCTTC. Its translation is CASSKGQGANGYTF.

CDR3 amino acids: CASTDRLGGYTF. CDR3 in DNA: TGTGCCAGCACCGACAGGCTTGGGGGCTACACCTTC. This chain uses TRBV6-5 with TRBJ1-2; tentative D call: TRBD1 (6 bases). This CDR3 comprises 12 residues. In germline, CDR1 is MNHEY, CDR2 SVGAGI. V gave up 7 bases and J gave up 8 bases, with 14 bases separating them.

V usage is TRBV27 and J usage is TRBJ2-7; D unclear. The CDR3 has 17 residues. V gave up 2 bases and J gave up 2 bases, with 19 bases separating them. CDR1 is MNHEY and CDR2 is SMNVEV in the germline V gene (reference sequence). The CDR3 protein is CASSLKFSPTGAYEQYF. CDR3 DNA: TGTGCCAGCAGTTTAAAGTTTAGCCCGACTGGGGCCTACGAGCAGTACTTC.

The V gene is TRBV30, the J gene TRBJ2-3; 10 bases are a match to TRBD1. The CDR3 covers 15 residues. Germline V lookup: CDR1 GTSNPN, CDR2 SVGIG (reference sequence). V shed 0 bases, J shed 1 base, and the junction held 1 base outside the gene matches. The CDR3 region has the DNA TGTGCCTGGAGTGTGACAGGGGGCGGCACAGATACGCAGTATTTT. As protein: CAWSVTGGGTDTQYF.

The table lists this clonotype with a few counts. This chain joins TRBV4-3 and TRBJ1-5; D is unresolved. V was clipped by 0 bases and J by 7 bases, with 13 bases between them. Germline assignment: CDR1 LGHNA and CDR2 YSLEER. This CDR3 contains 15 residues. CDR3 region: CASSQDTLGIQPQHF. The CDR3 coding sequence is TGCGCCAGCAGCCAAGATACCTTGGGTATCCAGCCCCAGCATTTT.

This chain joins TRBV15 and TRBJ2-2, with 7 bases identical to TRBD2. The CDR3 has 15 residues. V shed 5 bases and J 6 bases; nucleotides not matched to a gene: 9. Per the germline V gene, CDR1 is LNHNV and CDR2 is YYDKDF (reference sequence). The DNA of the CDR3 is TGTGCCACCAGCCCGGGGGGAAGAGATCCCGGGGAGCTGTTTTTT. Amino acid sequence: CATSPGGRDPGELFF.

On this clonotype itself: The DNA is omitted, as the CDR3 cannot be located on it reliably, and the CDR3 follows TCRdb's listing. The chain employs TRBV28 and TRBJ2-7; the DNA was not compared with TRBD1, the D call given in the table. The length of the CDR3 is 16 amino acids, counting both ends. Germline V gene data show CDR1 as MDHEN and CDR2 as SYDVKM. This CDR3 is CASSSVGRGTDYEQCF.

This clonotype appeared a few times. V is TRBV20-1 and J is TRBJ2-1, with 7 bases fitting TRBD2. From germline, CDR1 is DFQATT and CDR2 SNEGSKA (reference sequence). The V gene end was trimmed by 0 bases and the J gene end by 6 bases; junction bases not matched to a gene: 8. The CDR3 contains 15 residues. This chain's CDR3 is CSARDWASGINEQFF. CDR3 nucleotides: TGCAGTGCTAGAGATTGGGCTAGCGGTATCAATGAGCAGTTCTTC.

The chain combines TRBV5-1 with TRBJ2-2; D is undetermined. V gave up 0 bases and J gave up 3 bases, with 6 bases separating them. CDR1 SGHRS and CDR2 YFSETQ come from the germline V gene. The CDR3 sequence is 14 residues long. This CDR3 reads CASSLAPDTGELFF. DNA for the CDR3: TGCGCCAGCAGCTTGGCCCCCGACACCGGGGAGCTGTTTTTT.

V usage is TRBV6-4 and J usage is TRBJ2-1, with a weak D call TRBD1 (6 bases). The CDR3 has 16 residues. Germline CDR1 and CDR2: MRHNA and SNTAGT. Trimming cost V 7 bases and J 2 bases, with 18 bases left between them. CDR3 DNA sequence: TGTGCCAGCACCAATTTCCCAGGGGTTCCCTACAATGAGCAGTTCTTC. Protein product: CASTNFPGVPYNEQFF.

This chain links TRBV10-3 with TRBJ1-5; possible D gene TRBD1, 6 bases. The CDR3 consists of 14 residues. Trimming took off 6 bases at V and 3 bases at J, with 12 bases between the two ends. Germline assignment: CDR1 ENHRY and CDR2 SYGVKD. The CDR3 loop is CAISQQGNNQPQHF. CDR3 sequence (DNA): TGTGCCATCAGCCAACAGGGAAACAATCAGCCCCAGCATTTT.

The gene calls are TRBV5-1 and TRBJ2-1; unclear D gene. The CDR3 covers 15 residues. CDR1 SGHRS and CDR2 YFSETQ come from the germline V gene. Trimming left V 6 bases short and J 0 bases short, with 13 bases between. CDR3 protein: CASNSEPSSYNEQFF. The DNA of the CDR3 is TGCGCCAGCAACTCTGAACCGAGCTCCTACAATGAGCAGTTCTTC.

Only a few counts were recorded for this clonotype. The chain recombines TRBV6-5 with TRBJ2-6; perhaps TRBD2 as D (6 bases). CDR3 length: 15 amino acids. Per the germline V gene, CDR1 is MNHEY and CDR2 is SVGAGI. Trimming left V 6 bases short and J 0 bases short, with 9 bases between. The CDR3 sequence: CASRRDGSGANVLTF. Written as DNA, the CDR3 is TGTGCCAGCAGGCGGGACGGCTCTGGGGCCAACGTCCTGACTTTC.

This clonotype was counted a few times. The CDR3 loop reads CASSQTSGKYNEQFF. DNA for the CDR3: TGTGCCAGCAGCCAAACTAGCGGGAAGTACAATGAGCAGTTCTTC. V usage is TRBV14 and J usage is TRBJ2-1; 10 bases are a match to TRBD2. Germline assignment: CDR1 SGHDN and CDR2 FVKESK. After removal of 2 bases from V and 4 bases from J, the junction contained 2 bases not matched to a gene. This CDR3 region has 15 residues.

The V and J genes are TRBV4-3 and TRBJ2-7, with no clear D. Germline V gene lookup returns CDR1 LGHNA and CDR2 YSLEER. V lost 1 base and J lost 0, with 16 bases in between. The CDR3 contains 17 residues. The CDR3 coding sequence is TGCGCCAGCAGCCAAGGCTATTACCTTGGGTCCTCCTACGAGCAGTACTTC. Translating gives CASSQGYYLGSSYEQYF.

There are many counts of this clonotype. This chain joins TRBV5-5 and TRBJ2-2; D is undetermined. Trimming stripped 4 bases from V and 6 bases from J, with 16 bases between. From germline, CDR1 is SGHKS and CDR2 YYEKEE (reference sequence). CDR3 size: 15 residues. This CDR3 reads CASSPKQVYSGELFF. The DNA for the CDR3 is TGTGCCAGCAGCCCGAAGCAGGTTTACTCCGGGGAGCTGTTTTTT. Filled out from reference TRBV5-5 and TRBJ2-2, the complete variable domain reads DAGVTQSPTHLIKTRGQQVTLRCSPISGHKSVSWYQQVLGQGPQFIFQYYEKEERGRGNFPDRFSARQFPNYSSELNVNALLLGDSALYLCASSPKQVYSGELFFGEGSRLTVL.

This sequence joins TRBV30 and TRBJ2-5; 8 positions agree with TRBD1. With V trimmed by 2 bases and J by 1 base, 3 bases remained unmatched. Germline CDR1 GTSNPN, CDR2 SVGIG (reference sequence). The CDR3 runs 14 residues. CDR3 DNA sequence: TGTGCCTGGAGTTCGACAGGGGCCCAAGAGACCCAGTACTTC. It codes for CAWSSTGAQETQYF.

This clonotype was recorded at least ten times. V usage is TRBV21-1 and J usage is TRBJ2-7; the table's D call, TRBD1, was not checked against the DNA. TRBV21-1 has pseudogene status. The CDR3 consists of 17 residues. The CDR3 reads CASSNWESTGPDYEQYF. CDR3 sequence (DNA): TGTGCCAGCAGCAACTGGGAGTCGACAGGGCCCGACTACGAGCAGTACTTC.

The rearrangement uses TRBV6-5 and TRBJ2-7; D tentatively reads TRBD1 or TRBD2 (5 bases each). The CDR3 consists of 14 residues. Trimming cost V 6 bases and J 3 bases, with 15 bases left between them. Germline lookup yields CDR1 MNHEY and CDR2 SVGAGI. CDR3 sequence (DNA): TGTGCCAGCAGCCCCCCGGGGCCATACTACGAGCAGTACTTC. Its protein is CASSPPGPYYEQYF.

This clonotype was counted at least ten times. The gene calls are TRBV7-9 and TRBJ2-1; maybe TRBD2 (6 bases). The germline CDR1 and CDR2 sequences are SEHNR and FQNEAQ (reference sequence). The ends were cut back, 5 bases at V and 6 bases at J, with 14 bases in the middle. The length of the CDR3 is 14 residues. This CDR3 is CASSENGRGNEQFF. The CDR3 bases are TGTGCCAGCAGCGAAAACGGGAGAGGCAATGAGCAGTTCTTC.

This clonotype has ten or more counts. The J gene is TRBJ1-2, the V gene TRBV7-2; D is perhaps TRBD1 (5 bases). The germline CDR1 and CDR2 sequences are SGHTA and FQGNSA. V gave up 3 bases and J gave up 2 bases, with 7 bases separating them. The length of the CDR3 is 13 residues. CDR3 coding DNA: TGTGCCAGCAGCTTCCGACAGAACTATGGCTACACCTTC. Amino acid sequence: CASSFRQNYGYTF.

In its sample, this clonotype was seen many times. The chain couples TRBV7-2 to TRBJ2-3; 9 nucleotides match TRBD2. The CDR3 extends over 17 amino acids. Germline-derived CDR1 and CDR2 are SGHTA and FQGNSA. V shed 1 base, J shed 2 bases, and the junction held 7 bases outside the gene matches. The CDR3 is CASSLDGTSRNTDTQYF. In nucleotides, the CDR3 is TGTGCCAGCAGCTTAGATGGGACTAGCAGAAACACAGATACGCAGTATTTT. Together with reference TRBV7-2 and TRBJ2-3, the CDR3 gives the full variable domain: GAGVSQSPSNKVTEKGKDVELRCDPISGHTALYWYRQSLGQGLEFLIYFQGNSAPDKSGLPSDRFSAERTGGSVSTLTIQRTQQEDSAVYLCASSLDGTSRNTDTQYFGPGTRLTVL.